Listed below are T cell receptor beta chains from one sample, sequenced in a study of Graves' ophthalmopathy and Graves' hyperthyroidism. Using its own MiXCR run on the multiplex PCR reads, TCRdb lists one record per CDR3 protein. This sample carries some 750,000 distinct CDR3 sequences, 40% of them seen once, and the ten largest clones take 40% to 45%. Sequencing used peripheral blood. The source is an adult man with Graves' ophthalmopathy. CDR3s include the opening cysteine and the closing phenylalanine or tryptophan. A D gene is named only where the DNA matches it firmly. The size of a clone is reported for some rows only, either as once, few or many, or as a class for expanded clones.

>TRBJ1-1|-|-|TRBV7-9
TGTGCCAGCAGCCAAGATTACGAGTTCGCTCTGAACACTGAAGCTTTCTTT
CASSQDYEFALNTEAFF
>TRBJ1-1|-|few|TRBV20-1
TGCAGTGCTAGAGTCTTAGTGAACACTGAAGCTTTCTTT
CSARVLVNTEAFF
>TRBJ2-5|TRBD2|once|TRBV25-1
TGTGCCAGCAGCTTGGATCTCGCGGGAGGGGTCCGGGAGACCCAGTACTTC
CASSLDLAGGVRETQYF
>TRBJ1-6|-|many|TRBV7-9
TGTGCCAGCAGCTTAGCCCAGGGTTCTCGGTCACCCCTCCACTTT
CASSLAQGSRSPLHF
>TRBJ2-7|-|-|TRBV19
TGTGCCAGTAGTTCATTAAGGACTTCACTCCCCTACGAGCAGTACTTC
CASSSLRTSLPYEQYF
>TRBJ1-2|TRBD1|-|TRBV4-3
TGCGCCAGCAGCCAACAGGGGGCCTGGTATGGCTACACCTTC
CASSQQGAWYGYTF
>TRBJ2-7|TRBD1|-|TRBV20-1
TGCAGTGCTGCGAGGGACAGGACCTACGAGCAGTACTTC
CSAARDRTYEQYF
>TRBJ2-5|-|few|TRBV12-3/TRBV12-4
TGTGCCAGCAGTTACCTTCGGGAAGAGACCCAGTACTTC
CASSYLREETQYF
>TRBJ2-1|-|-|TRBV20-1
TGCAGTGCTAGTATACCAGGGGCCAATGAGCAGTTCTTC
CSASIPGANEQFF
>TRBJ2-5|-|many|TRBV29-1
TGCAGCGTTGAATATTCAGGGAAGGAGACCCAGTACTTC
CSVEYSGKETQYF
>TRBJ1-1|-|-|TRBV7-9
TGTGCCAGCAGCGTGGGGGACGCCAAAGCTTTCTTT
CASSVGDAKAFF
>TRBJ1-4|-|few|TRBV19
TGTGCCAGTAGTATGATTTGGACAGCAGATGAAAAACTGTTTTTT
CASSMIWTADEKLFF
>TRBJ1-4|-|-|TRBV20-1
TGCAGTGCTTCGGGCCGAGTCGACGGAAAACTGTTTTTT
CSASGRVDGKLFF
>TRBJ1-2|TRBD1|-|TRBV2
TGTGCCAGCACATGGGACAGCAACCGATATGGCTACACCTTC
CASTWDSNRYGYTF
>TRBJ1-2|TRBD1|-|TRBV14
TGTGCCAGCAGCCCTCTGGACAGGAAGACCTATGGCTACACCTTC
CASSPLDRKTYGYTF
>TRBJ1-2|TRBD1|once|TRBV24-1
TGTGCCACCAGTGACTGGGACAGCTATGGCTACACCTTC
CATSDWDSYGYTF
>TRBJ2-7|TRBD1|many|TRBV7-6
TGTGCCAGCAGTTTTCCCCCGGGACAGGAGCTGTTGCAGTACTTC
CASSFPPGQELLQYF
>TRBJ1-3|TRBD1|-|TRBV7-2
TGTGCCAGCAGTTACTCTAGGGACAGGTCGGACACCATATATTTT
CASSYSRDRSDTIYF
>TRBJ2-2|TRBD1|few|TRBV9
TGTGCCAGCAGCGAGGGACAGGGGGCGAACACCGGGGAGCTGTTTTTT
CASSEGQGANTGELFF
>TRBJ2-7|TRBD1|-|TRBV7-9
TGTGCCAGCAGCTTAGGGACAGGACCAGTCTACGAGCAGTACTTC
CASSLGTGPVYEQYF
>TRBJ2-7|TRBD2|many|TRBV2
TGTGCCAGCAGTGTGGGTAGCGGGAGGCCCTCCTACGAGCAGTACTTC
CASSVGSGRPSYEQYF
>TRBJ2-2|-|few|TRBV7-9
TGTGCCAGCAGCTTAGATGGGTTCACCGGGGAGCTGTTTTTT
CASSLDGFTGELFF
>TRBJ2-5|-|few|TRBV7-8
TGTGCCAGCAGCTTAGCGCCGGCGGCAGAGACCCAGTACTTC
CASSLAPAAETQYF
>TRBJ2-7|-|-|TRBV6-5
TGTGCCAGCAGTTACGGGTACGAGCAGTGCTTC
CASSYGYEQCF
>TRBJ2-6|TRBD1|many|TRBV19
TGTGCCAGCCGAACAGGGGGGACGGGGGCCAACGTCCTGACTTTC
CASRTGGTGANVLTF
>TRBJ1-4|-|once|TRBV20-1
TGCAGTGCTAGAGATGGGGTTGGAGAAAAACTGTTTTTT
CSARDGVGEKLFF
>TRBJ1-2|-|many|TRBV29-1
TGCAGCGTTGATTCCCGGCAGCTATCAAATAACTATGGCTACACCTTC
CSVDSRQLSNNYGYTF
>TRBJ1-5|-|-|TRBV24-1
TGTGCCACCAGCTCGGTAGAGACAGGAAGACAGCCCCAGCATTTT
CATSSVETGRQPQHF
>TRBJ2-7|-|many|TRBV29-1
TGCAGCGTTGAGGAGGACCCGAGCTCCTACGAGCAGTACTTC
CSVEEDPSSYEQYF
>TRBJ1-2|TRBD1|many|TRBV24-1
TGTGCCACCAGTACACCCCAAGGGACAGGCCAGAACTATGGCTACACCTTC
CATSTPQGTGQNYGYTF
>TRBJ1-2|TRBD1|many|TRBV19
TGTGCCAGTAGTCTGGAGGACAGGATCGGTGCCGACTATGGCTACACCTTC
CASSLEDRIGADYGYTF
>TRBJ1-6|-|-|TRBV2
TGTGCCAGCGGGGGGGATCAGGGAGGTTCACCCCTCCACTTT
CASGGDQGGSPLHF
>TRBJ2-7|-|-|TRBV20-1
TGCAGTGCCCCCCCCGGGGGAGGCGAGCAGTACTTC
CSAPPGGGEQYF
>TRBJ2-2|-|-|TRBV11-2
TGTGCCAGCAGCTTAAGCACACGGCGGGATATTACCGGGGAGCTGTTTTTT
CASSLSTRRDITGELFF
>TRBJ1-2|-|few|TRBV4-3
TGCGCCAGCACCCCCACCGGGACTGTAGCGGGAGGCTACACCTTC
CASTPTGTVAGGYTF
>TRBJ1-5|-|many|TRBV7-8
TGTGCCAGCAGCGACAGGAGGCCCAATCAGCCCCAGCATTTT
CASSDRRPNQPQHF
>TRBJ2-2|TRBD2|few|TRBV7-9
TGTGCCAGCAGCTTGTCCCGGGGGGTCGCCGGGGAGCTGTTTTTT
CASSLSRGVAGELFF
>TRBJ2-7|-|few|TRBV2
TGTGCCAGCAGTGAAAGGGGCCTCTCCTACGAGCAGTACTTC
CASSERGLSYEQYF
>TRBJ2-2|TRBD2|few|TRBV7-9
TGTGCCAGCAGCCAAGAGGTAGCGGGGGGCACGAACACCGGGGAGCTGTTTTTT
CASSQEVAGGTNTGELFF